The 29 T cell receptor beta chains given below trace back to one sample, sequenced in a study of T cell repertoires in cytomegalovirus infection. One entry per CDR3 protein results from TCRdb running MiXCR on the reads. This table holds just under 300,000 distinct CDR3 sequences, around 10% found once. The sample was PBMCs. Receptors were obtained from a human donor in good health (CMV status not recorded). Some clones in this sample may be carry-over from other donors' samples.

This clonotype was counted at least ten times. The chain uses TRBV19 and TRBJ1-2; D uncertain. The ends were cut back, 5 bases at V and 6 bases at J, with 19 bases in the middle. There are 15 residues in the CDR3. Germline CDR1 is LNHDA and CDR2 is SQIVND (reference sequence). The CDR3 DNA sequence: TGTGCCAGTAGTTCCCGCGTAACCGGACCGGATGGCTACACCTTC. Translation: CASSSRVTGPDGYTF.

In its sample, this clonotype was seen many times. The chain recombines TRBV20-1 with TRBJ2-3; a possible D gene is TRBD1 (5 bases). CDR3 length: 13 residues. Trimming removed 3 bases at V and 4 bases at J, with 11 bases between. CDR1 is DFQATT and CDR2 is SNEGSKA in the germline V gene (reference sequence). The CDR3 loop reads CSASFQGADTQYF. The CDR3 nucleotides read TGCAGTGCTAGCTTCCAGGGTGCAGATACGCAGTATTTT.

This clonotype occurred many times. CDR3 bases: TGTGCCAGCATCCTGGGGGGAGTCAATCAGCCCCAGCATTTT. Translating it yields CASILGGVNQPQHF. The J gene is TRBJ1-5, the V gene TRBV28; D might be TRBD1 (5 bases). Germline CDR1 and CDR2: MDHEN and SYDVKM. V was cut by 7 bases and J by 3 bases, with 13 bases left in between. The CDR3 extends over 14 amino acids.

The table lists this clonotype with many counts. The chain recombines TRBV6-2 or TRBV6-3 with TRBJ2-3; no firm D call. Germline lookup yields CDR1 MNHEY and CDR2 SVGEGT. The V end lost 8 bases, the J end lost 1 base, and 7 bases lay between the germline ends. The CDR3 length is 12 residues. CDR3: CASDAGTDTQYF. In nucleotides, the CDR3 is TGTGCCAGCGACGCGGGCACAGATACGCAGTATTTT.

In its sample, this clonotype was seen many times. The V and J genes are TRBV23-1 and TRBJ2-7, with D perhaps TRBD2 (5 bases). TRBV23-1 is assigned to the ORF class and has an uncertain function. The CDR3 consists of 17 residues. V was pared by 0 bases and J by 2 bases, with 17 bases between. The CDR3 nucleotides are TGCGCCAGCAGTCAATCGCCGGTGTGGGAGTCGACCTACGAGCAGTACTTC. This sequence encodes CASSQSPVWESTYEQYF.

The V call is TRBV12-3 or TRBV12-4, the J call TRBJ2-3; D ambiguous. Trimming pared 3 bases from V and 2 bases from J, leaving 9 bases between. The CDR3 sequence is 14 residues long. CDR3 nucleotide sequence: TGTGCCAGCAGTTTCACCCGGTCCACAGATACGCAGTATTTT. Translating gives CASSFTRSTDTQYF.

This clonotype was observed many times. The chain recombines TRBV28 with TRBJ2-5, with 9 bases identical to TRBD2. Germline lookup yields CDR1 MDHEN and CDR2 SYDVKM. This CDR3 has 14 residues. The junction had 11 bases not matched to a gene; V was cut back by 10 bases and J by 5 bases. CDR3 DNA sequence: TGTGCCACCCTGCATAGCGGGAGAGAGGAGACCCAGTACTTC. It is translated as CATLHSGREETQYF.

This clonotype was seen a few times. The V call is TRBV19, the J call TRBJ1-2; no firm D call. Trimming stripped 11 bases from V and 2 bases from J, with 12 bases between. The germline gives CDR1 LNHDA, CDR2 SQIVND (reference sequence). This CDR3 is 12 amino acids long. The CDR3 DNA is TGTGCCTCTCGGGTACTGAACTATGGCTACACCTTC. It encodes CASRVLNYGYTF.

In its sample, this clonotype was seen many times. The chain links TRBV7-8 to TRBJ1-1; D ambiguous. The CDR3 length is 14 residues. Trimming cost V 5 bases and J 6 bases, with 16 bases left between them. CDR1 is SGHVS, CDR2 FQNEAQ, per germline. The CDR3 reads CASSPRGSRSEAFF. In DNA, the CDR3 is TGTGCCAGCAGCCCTCGGGGAAGTCGGTCTGAAGCTTTCTTT.

This clonotype has at least ten counts. The chain couples TRBV2 to TRBJ1-1; a weak D match, TRBD1 (5 bases). The germline V gene encodes CDR1 SNHLY and CDR2 FYNNEI. CDR3 size: 15 residues. Trimming shortened V by 4 bases and J by 1 base, and 13 bases separated the two germline ends. Written as DNA, the CDR3 is TGTGCCAGCAGTGGGGGACGTACAGCGAACACTGAAGCTTTCTTT. Translated: CASSGGRTANTEAFF.

J is TRBJ1-2 and V is TRBV20-1; the D gene is possibly TRBD1 (5 bases). The V and J ends lost 0 bases and 8 bases respectively, with 19 bases between them. The CDR3 is made up of 15 amino acids. Germline assignment: CDR1 DFQATT and CDR2 SNEGSKA (reference sequence). The CDR3 loop reads CSARDRRTPFGGYTF. As DNA, the CDR3 is TGCAGTGCTAGAGATCGCAGGACACCTTTTGGCGGCTACACCTTC.

This clonotype appeared many times. The V and J genes are TRBV20-1 and TRBJ2-3; TRBD1 matches at 9 bases. This CDR3 region has 17 residues. J was trimmed by 2 bases and V by 5 bases; bases with no gene match: 14. Germline V gives CDR1 DFQATT, CDR2 SNEGSKA (reference sequence). CDR3 sequence: CSAPGQGFFGDTDTQYF. The CDR3 nucleotides are TGCAGTGCTCCTGGACAGGGGTTTTTCGGAGACACAGATACGCAGTATTTT.

Only a few counts were recorded for this clonotype. The CDR3 is CASSQAANTEAFF. In DNA form, the CDR3 reads TGTGCCAGCAGCCAAGCAGCGAACACTGAAGCTTTCTTT. This chain links TRBV3-1 with TRBJ1-1; D ambiguous. Per the germline V gene, CDR1 is LGHDT and CDR2 is YNNKEL (reference sequence). The V end lost 1 base, the J end lost 1 base, and 4 bases lay between the germline ends. The CDR3 has 13 amino acids. Based on the CDR3 plus reference TRBV3-1 and TRBJ1-1, the full variable domain is DTAVSQTPKYLVTQMGNDKSIKCEQNLGHDTMYWYKQDSKKFLKIMFSYNNKELIINETVPNRFSPKSPDKAHLNLHINSLELGDSAVYFCASSQAANTEAFFGQGTRLTVV.

This clonotype was counted ten times or more. This rearrangement joins TRBV7-9 to TRBJ2-2; tentatively, D is TRBD1 (5 bases). The ends were cut back, 5 bases at V and 4 bases at J, with 14 bases in the middle. The V gene's germline CDR1 is SEHNR and CDR2 FQNEAQ (reference sequence). The CDR3 sequence is 15 residues long. The CDR3 DNA reads as TGTGCCAGCAGCCCGCAGGGTGAGAGCACCGGGGAGCTGTTTTTT. Translated, it gives CASSPQGESTGELFF.

In this sample, this clonotype turned up many times. The rearrangement uses TRBV7-8 and TRBJ1-1; 8 nucleotides match TRBD1. CDR1 SGHVS and CDR2 FQNEAQ come from the germline V gene. The length of the CDR3 is 16 residues. V dropped 0 bases and J dropped 4; count of bases not matched to a gene: 7. The CDR3 here is CASSLARQGAGTEAFF. The CDR3 DNA is TGTGCCAGCAGCTTAGCAAGGCAGGGGGCTGGCACTGAAGCTTTCTTT.

The table lists this clonotype with many counts. V and J are TRBV5-1 and TRBJ1-1; a possible D gene is TRBD1 (6 bases). This CDR3 is built from 15 residues. The germline gives CDR1 SGHRS, CDR2 YFSETQ. V lost 5 bases, J lost 5 bases, and 19 bases lay in between. The CDR3 coding sequence is TGCGCCAGCAGTCAGCGAGGGGAAGGGGGAACTGAAGCTTTCTTT. It encodes CASSQRGEGGTEAFF.

The chain employs TRBV5-1 and TRBJ1-1; a possible D gene is TRBD1 (5 bases). Trimming pared 0 bases from V and 7 bases from J, leaving 16 bases between. Germline lookup yields CDR1 SGHRS and CDR2 YFSETQ. The CDR3 is made up of 15 amino acids. The CDR3 nucleotides read TGCGCCAGCAGCTTGGACAGGTCCCGCCGGGGTGAAGCTTTCTTT. It is translated as CASSLDRSRRGEAFF.

At least ten counts were recorded for this clonotype. V and J are TRBV6-6 and TRBJ1-4; 8 nucleotides line up with TRBD1. The CDR3 consists of 13 residues. V trimming: 9 bases; J trimming: 8 bases; junction bases outside the gene matches: 8. The V gene's germline CDR1 is MNHNY and CDR2 SVGAGI (reference sequence). The CDR3 sequence: CARADRVREKLFF. The CDR3 DNA reads as TGTGCCAGAGCGGACAGGGTGAGGGAAAAACTGTTTTTT.

This clonotype occurred many times. J is TRBJ1-2 and V is TRBV7-9, with D uncertain. This CDR3 is built from 15 residues. Deletions cut 5 bases from V and 5 bases from J, with 18 bases between. Germline V gene sequence: CDR1 SEHNR, CDR2 FQNEAQ (reference sequence). The CDR3, as DNA: TGTGCCAGCAGCCCAATAGCGGGCATGGGATATGGCTACACCTTC. Translation: CASSPIAGMGYGYTF. The full variable domain, completed using reference TRBV7-9 and TRBJ1-2, is DTGVSQNPRHKITKRGQNVTFRCDPISEHNRLYWYRQTLGQGPEFLTYFQNEAQLEKSRLLSDRFSAERPKGSFSTLEIQRTEQGDSAMYLCASSPIAGMGYGYTFGSGTRLTVV.

This clonotype occurred many times. The rearrangement uses TRBV7-9 and TRBJ2-7, with D tentatively TRBD2 (5 bases). The CDR3 extends over 15 amino acids. V gave up 6 bases and J gave up 3 bases, with 18 bases separating them. Germline V gene data show CDR1 as SEHNR and CDR2 as FQNEAQ (reference sequence). CDR3 in DNA: TGTGCCAGCAGATCCTTGCGAAGCGGAAACTACGAGCAGTACGTC. Translating it yields CASRSLRSGNYEQYV.

This clonotype was observed at least ten times. The rearrangement joins TRBV5-5 to TRBJ2-4, with 7 bases that match TRBD1. CDR1 and CDR2 from the germline V gene are SGHKS and YYEKEE (reference sequence). The CDR3 runs 16 residues. V shed 4 bases, J shed 1 base, and the junction held 8 bases outside the gene matches. As DNA, the CDR3 is TGTGCCAGCAGCCAGGGACAGCATCTGGCCAAAAACATTCAGTACTTC. The encoded protein is CASSQGQHLAKNIQYF.

This clonotype was recorded many times. The rearrangement joins TRBV6-2 or TRBV6-3 to TRBJ2-7; 7 bases fit TRBD2. Germline V lookup: CDR1 MNHEY, CDR2 SVGEGT. The V and J ends lost 0 bases and 6 bases, in that order; junction bases with no gene match: 26. This CDR3 is 21 amino acids long. The CDR3 protein is CASSYSRLEAGLQKGRLEQYF. The DNA for the CDR3 is TGTGCCAGCAGTTACTCGAGACTCGAAGCGGGACTACAAAAGGGAAGGCTCGAGCAGTACTTC.

This clonotype has a count of ten or more. This sequence joins TRBV12-3 or TRBV12-4 and TRBJ2-7, with 8 bases matching TRBD2. The CDR3 has 14 residues. J gave up 3 bases and V 4 bases, and 5 bases lay outside the gene matches. CDR3 loop: CASSYGGAFYEQYF. Written as DNA, the CDR3 is TGTGCCAGCAGTTACGGGGGGGCCTTCTACGAGCAGTACTTC.

This clonotype was seen only a few times. This chain joins TRBV6-5 and TRBJ2-5; 15 bases fit TRBD2. This CDR3 is 15 amino acids long. The germline gives CDR1 MNHEY, CDR2 SVGAGI. V lost 7 bases, J lost 7 bases, and 7 bases stayed unmatched. CDR3 bases: TGTGCCAGCACCACTGGGACTAGCGGGGGGTGGACCCAGTACTTC. Amino acid sequence: CASTTGTSGGWTQYF.

J is TRBJ1-1 and V is TRBV6-2 or TRBV6-3, with 9 positions matching TRBD1. Germline V gene data show CDR1 as MNHEY and CDR2 as SVGEGT. The CDR3 length is 15 residues. V lost 7 bases, J lost 5 bases, and 11 bases stayed unmatched. The CDR3 bases are TGTGCCAGCACCGATCCACAGGGGGCGCGGACTGAAGCTTTCTTT. Amino acid sequence: CASTDPQGARTEAFF.

This clonotype was observed a few times. The chain uses TRBV12-3 or TRBV12-4 and TRBJ2-1; 9 nucleotides line up with TRBD1. The CDR3 has 14 residues. Trimming cost V 7 bases and J 7 bases; bases outside gene matches: 8. The CDR3 region is CASISGTGSNEQFF. In nucleotides, the CDR3 is TGTGCCAGCATCTCCGGGACAGGGAGTAATGAGCAGTTCTTC.

This clonotype was recorded many times. V and J are TRBV28 and TRBJ2-1; TRBD2 matches 14 bases. V was pared by 7 bases and J by 4 bases, with 12 bases of the junction left unmatched. Germline CDR1 and CDR2: MDHEN and SYDVKM. The CDR3 is made up of 18 amino acids. CDR3 sequence reads: CASTSPTSGGALYNEQFF. Here the CDR3 DNA reads TGTGCCAGCACCTCCCCGACTAGCGGGGGGGCCTTGTACAATGAGCAGTTCTTC.

The chain joins TRBV20-1 to TRBJ2-5; D unclear. The V gene lost 7 bases and the J gene lost 5 bases, with 11 bases spanning the gap. Germline V gene lookup returns CDR1 DFQATT and CDR2 SNEGSKA (reference sequence). The length of the CDR3 is 11 residues. CDR3 sequence: CSVSDRETQYF. For the CDR3, the DNA is TGCAGTGTTTCGGACCGGGAGACCCAGTACTTC.

The chain combines TRBV7-2 with TRBJ1-1; the D gene is possibly TRBD1 (5 bases). Germline assignment: CDR1 SGHTA and CDR2 FQGNSA. V gave up 3 bases and J gave up 4 bases, with 12 bases separating them. CDR3 length equals 14 residues. CDR3 nucleotides: TGTGCCAGCAGCTTCACGTTTCAGGGCACTGAAGCTTTCTTT. It encodes CASSFTFQGTEAFF.